This T cell receptor beta chain was documented in a study of human T cells and chemical hapten exposure (dated by TCRdb to about 2021). About the study as a whole: For sensitization, 2% DPC in acetone was applied to an approximately 2 cm by approximately 2 cm area of upper inner arm skin. Blood was sampled from patients pre-sensitization (week 0) and at 2, 6 and about 24 weeks after DPC sensitization. Libraries were pooled for sequencing, and per-sample TCR yields varied mainly because of small differences in library volumes within the pool. Twenty-nine alopecia patients provided blood for TCR sequencing at one to four time points (pre-sensitization, 2, 6 and 24 weeks). Throughout the approximately 25-week study period, patients were also given weekly therapeutic DPC doses on the scalp. This study followed changes in the peripheral blood TCR repertoire in vivo during primary and secondary sensitization of alopecia patients to the hapten diphenylcyclopropenone (DPC). The mostly female patient cohort included alopecia areata with under or over 50% scalp involvement, alopecia totalis and alopecia universalis. Patch tests used Finn chambers with 0.01% DPC on the upper back, scored after 6 days by International Contact Dermatitis Research Group standards. General findings and caveats noted by the study authors: DPC sensitization did not change how many TCRs were above 1 in 1000 frequency, and no evidence was found of alterations in global repertoire structure. All patients had alopecia, a presumed autoimmune disease, so their immune response might differ from that of healthy individuals. Repeated subsampling changed both the strength of the expansion versus patch-test correlation and the threshold at which the correlation became significant. Patch test score correlated positively with the number of PT1 expanded TCRs, reaching significance at thresholds 8, 16 and 32 but not at 4. Compared with pre-sensitization or healthy control sets, expanded TCRs formed significantly more large CDR3 similarity clusters, which is consistent with antigen-driven responses.

Notes on this clonotype: Its antigen is currently not known. Per-nucleotide qualities are absent, and no much larger clonotype sits a single base away.

Taken with the paper, the label for time point translates to: pre-sensitization, week 0. The sample's treatment or condition label is to be understood as: therapeutic diphenylcyclopropenone sensitization with weekly scalp DPC. At every patch-test visit, the blood draw took place before the patch test was put on. Patients were considered eligible if aged 18 to 70, diagnosed with alopecia and deemed suitable for DPC therapy, and patients were excluded if pregnant. Unfractionated whole blood was collected in Tempus Blood RNA tubes, and total RNA was extracted from that blood. The germline V gene (reference sequence) supplies CDR1 MNHEY and CDR2 SMNVEV. Measured from the cysteine to the phenylalanine, the CDR3 is 15 residues long. Only the CDR3 portion is preserved as DNA: 45 bases, with reading frame beginning at the first base. Trimming removed 0 bases from V and 4 bases from J, leaving 12 bases between the germline ends.

The protocol used for the library was RACE. The data were produced on a NextSeq 500. During library preparation, unique molecular identifiers were attached to individual cDNA molecules so that TCRs could be counted quantitatively and reproducibly. Both TCR alpha and TCR beta chains were sequenced from each blood RNA sample. As for the original processing: A median of approximately 96,000 TCRs per sample was observed, with a range of about 23,224 to 700,000. V, J and CDR3 annotation of the TCR reads was performed with the Decombinator software suite. For the PS versus PT1 abundance plots, all samples were subsampled to the same number of TCRs (28,000). Expanded TCRs were defined as absent before sensitization and observed at least eight times at the 2-week time point. Starting from the raw public reads, TCRdb applied fastp trimming at Q25, assembled clones with MiXCR and retained in-frame beta chains. Rows are unified per CDR3 protein, each entry keeping the most common DNA and genes. The V and J calls, along with clone size, are taken from TCRdb and not from the paper's own processing. The sample records 300,000 to 450,000 distinct CDR3 sequences, 4% to 6% of which are singletons. The biggest ten clones account for just over 2.5% of the sample.

The receptor's source is a woman aged 45-65 years with alopecia areata. Some clones in this sample may be carry-over from other donors' samples. The chain is encoded by TRBV27 joined to TRBJ2-5; the D segment could be TRBD2, given 6 matching bases. Sequences were derived from whole blood, sampled in connection with sensitization to the hapten diphenylcyclopropenone (DPC). The nucleotides are TGTGCCAGCAGTTTATCGAGGGCGCGGGGAGAGACCCAGTACTTC. Translated, this gives CASSLSRARGETQYF.